The 12 T cell receptor beta chains below were found in one sample sequenced in a study of monozygotic twins with inflammatory bowel disease. TCRdb re-called the 5' RACE reads and shows each CDR3 protein once, DNA omitted. The ten top clones account for roughly an eighth, within a sample of approximately 110,000 distinct CDR3 sequences. The material sequenced was blood. The source is a human donor with ulcerative colitis or Crohn's disease, or a healthy co-twin of an affected twin (not recorded which).

The chain has TRBV12-5 and TRBJ2-7; TCRdb's D gene call, TRBD1, goes unchecked for lack of DNA. The CDR3 is 13 amino acids. Looked up from germline, CDR1 is LGHNT and CDR2 is FRNRAP. This chain's CDR3 is CASGLEQGAEQYF.

The rearrangement uses TRBV5-1 and TRBJ2-3; the D call from TCRdb, TRBD2, cannot be confirmed without DNA. The CDR3 covers 14 residues. Germline-derived CDR1 and CDR2 are SGHRS and YFSETQ. The chain's CDR3 is CASSLGLVSDTQYF.

The chain's CDR3 is CASSLGVGYEQYF. The chain combines TRBV7-9 with TRBJ2-7. The CDR3 runs to 13 residues. The germline gives CDR1 SEHNR, CDR2 FQNEAQ (reference sequence).

The chain has TRBV6-5 and TRBJ2-7; no DNA is available, so the TRBD2 call from TCRdb remains unchecked. In germline, CDR1 is MNHEY, CDR2 SVGAGI. This CDR3 spans 17 amino acids. CDR3 residues: CASSYPSRTSVSYEQYF.

This chain joins TRBV18 and TRBJ2-1. The CDR3 length is 14 residues. Germline lookup yields CDR1 KGHSH and CDR2 LQKENI. This CDR3 reads CASSPLQDQMRQFF.

This chain links TRBV7-2 with TRBJ2-5; the TCRdb D gene call, TRBD2, has no DNA to confirm it. The germline V gene encodes CDR1 SGHTA and CDR2 FQGNSA. The CDR3 spans 13 residues. CDR3 in amino acids: CASSSPLQETQYF.

The J gene is TRBJ1-6, the V gene TRBV24-1. The CDR3 spans 11 residues. Germline V gene data show CDR1 as KGHDR and CDR2 as SFDVKD. This CDR3 reads CATRTDSPLHF.

The V gene is TRBV20-1, the J gene TRBJ2-1; lacking DNA, the TRBD1 call made by TCRdb goes unchecked. The germline V gene encodes CDR1 DFQATT and CDR2 SNEGSKA (reference sequence). The CDR3 consists of 14 residues. CDR3 protein: CTARGLSSYNEQFF.

V gene TRBV11-2 combines with J gene TRBJ2-2. The CDR3 is made up of 13 amino acids. Per the germline V gene, CDR1 is SGHAT and CDR2 is FQNNGV. The CDR3 here is CASSPSVAGELFF.

The chain links TRBV4-1 to TRBJ1-4. The V gene's germline CDR1 is MGHRA and CDR2 YSYEKL. CDR3 size: 13 residues. CDR3 residues: CASSQERSEKLFF.

The chain recombines TRBV30 with TRBJ2-5. The CDR3 spans 14 residues. Per germline, CDR1 GTSNPN and CDR2 SVGIG (reference sequence). The CDR3 region is CAWSVRGFGETQYF.

The chain uses TRBV28 and TRBJ1-2; TCRdb indicates TRBD1, and absent DNA this call remains unverified. The germline CDR1 and CDR2 sequences are MDHEN and SYDVKM. This CDR3 region has 13 residues. CDR3 region: CAIWGGHQNGYTF.